The 5 T cell receptor beta chains given below trace back to one sample, sequenced in a study of blood T cells in healthy people across ages (dated by TCRdb to between 2014 and 2017). The library was obtained by 5' RACE. The sample was run on an Illumina HiSeq 2500. A second PCR of about 6 to 11 cycles was performed with a sample-barcoded 5' primer and a J-beta primer mix. TCRdb redid the processing of the public reads, applying fastp at Q25 and MiXCR, and retained in-frame beta chains. Each CDR3 protein gets just one entry, which takes the most common genes and DNA from the rows behind it. The sample contains around 870,000 distinct CDR3 sequences, roughly 26% of them found a single time. Around 16% of the sample is held by the ten biggest clonotypes. Sequences were obtained from blood. Every receptor here comes from an elderly woman in good health.

This clonotype was observed many times. The genes are TRBV20-1 and TRBJ1-2; 8 bases map to TRBD1. The germline V gene encodes CDR1 DFQATT and CDR2 SNEGSKA (reference sequence). The CDR3 runs 16 residues. V gave up 0 bases and J gave up 4 bases; unmatched junction bases: 10. The CDR3 loop reads CSARDETGQGPYGYTF. The CDR3 DNA follows: TGCAGTGCTAGAGATGAAACAGGACAGGGCCCCTATGGCTACACCTTC.

This clonotype was picked up many times. The chain has TRBV7-2 and TRBJ2-1; weak D call: TRBD2 (5 bases). The CDR3 length is 16 residues. The germline V and J ends were trimmed by 4 bases and 0 bases, with 13 bases remaining between them. Germline V gene data show CDR1 as SGHTA and CDR2 as FQGNSA. In DNA form, the CDR3 reads TGTGCCAGCAGCTCCTCGGGGTTGGGCTCCTACAATGAGCAGTTCTTC. It specifies CASSSSGLGSYNEQFF.

This clonotype has just a few counts. The V call is TRBV6-4, the J call TRBJ2-1; no reliable D call. The J call is uncertain, as TRBJ2-7 better fits the DNA end. Germline V gene data show CDR1 as MRHNA and CDR2 as SNTAGT. The CDR3 consists of 15 residues. The CDR3 nucleotides read TGTGCCAGCAGTTCGGCCCCCGGGCAGCCCAATGAGCAGTACTTC. It specifies CASSSAPGQPNEQYF.

The gene calls are TRBV13 and TRBJ1-2, with TRBD1 matching over 8 bases. Germline V gives CDR1 PRHDT, CDR2 FYEKMQ (reference sequence). V lost 5 bases to trimming and J lost 0 bases; unmatched junction nucleotides: 14. This CDR3 has 18 residues. In DNA form, the CDR3 reads TGTGCCAGCAGCCACGGATCCCAGGGGGCCAAGACTAACTATGGCTACACCTTC. Its protein is CASSHGSQGAKTNYGYTF. Full variable domain (rest looked up from reference TRBV13 and TRBJ1-2): AAGVIQSPRHLIKEKRETATLKCYPIPRHDTVYWYQQGPGQDPQFLISFYEKMQSDKGSIPDRFSAQQFSDYHSELNMSSLELGDSALYFCASSHGSQGAKTNYGYTFGSGTRLTVV.

The gene calls are TRBV5-1 and TRBJ2-1, with D perhaps TRBD2 (6 bases). The V and J ends lost 0 bases and 0 bases respectively, with 13 bases between them. The CDR3 has 17 amino acids. Germline V lookup: CDR1 SGHRS, CDR2 YFSETQ. The CDR3 region is CASSLGGTSSSYNEQFF. CDR3 nucleotides: TGCGCCAGCAGCTTGGGCGGGACCTCAAGCTCCTACAATGAGCAGTTCTTC.